A single sample gave rise to the 19 T cell receptor beta chains below, sequenced in a study of HIV-infected patients and healthy controls. The repertoire came from unfractionated whole blood and reflected all unsorted peripheral T cells. Alpha and beta constant-region primers primed reverse transcription of around 540 ng RNA. Using multiplexing indices, alpha and beta chain libraries were generated apart by chain-specific third strand synthesis. TCRdb ran MiXCR on the 5' RACE reads and lists one entry per CDR3 protein. The table lists 7,500 or so distinct CDR3 sequences, more than 8.5% of them singletons, with 20% to 25% in the top ten. The sample in question was blood, obtained before antiretroviral therapy. The receptors shown here come from an adult with HIV infection.

This clonotype was detected ten times or more. V usage is TRBV7-2 and J usage is TRBJ1-5; D is perhaps TRBD1 (5 bases). V lost 5 bases and J lost 7, with 12 bases in between. The V gene's germline CDR1 is SGHTA and CDR2 FQGNSA. The CDR3 loop spans 13 amino acids. The CDR3 protein is CASSPQGGQPQHF. The CDR3 nucleotides read TGTGCCAGCAGCCCCCAGGGAGGCCAGCCCCAGCATTTT.

The rearrangement uses TRBV20-1 and TRBJ1-5; D possibly corresponds to TRBD1 (5 bases). Trimming pared 2 bases from V and 2 bases from J, leaving 13 bases between. This CDR3 has 15 amino acids. CDR1 and CDR2 from the germline V gene are DFQATT and SNEGSKA (reference sequence). This chain's CDR3 is CSARRTPGGNQPQHF. The CDR3 coding sequence is TGCAGTGCTAGACGGACTCCGGGGGGCAATCAGCCCCAGCATTTT.

Ten or more counts support this clonotype. J is TRBJ2-1 and V is TRBV9, with 14 bases matching TRBD2. The length of the CDR3 is 20 residues. Germline CDR1 is SGDLS and CDR2 is YYNGEE. V was pared by 0 bases and J by 0 bases, with 8 bases of the junction left unmatched. CDR3 protein: CASSVGWTSGGSSSYNEQFF. CDR3 bases: TGTGCCAGCAGCGTAGGATGGACTAGCGGGGGGTCTAGCTCCTACAATGAGCAGTTCTTC.

V gene TRBV4-1 combines with J gene TRBJ1-1; 7 nucleotides match TRBD1. The CDR3 length is 15 residues. The J segment lost 2 bases and the V segment lost 1 base, leaving 4 bases of the junction unmatched. Germline V lookup: CDR1 MGHRA, CDR2 YSYEKL. CDR3 in DNA: TGCGCCAGCAGCCAAGGACAGGGTAGTAACACTGAAGCTTTCTTT. As protein: CASSQGQGSNTEAFF.

This clonotype was picked up many times. For the CDR3, the DNA is TGTGCCAGCAGCATCAGCGGAACAGATACGCAGTATTTT. Its protein is CASSISGTDTQYF. This chain uses TRBV11-2 with TRBJ2-3; D perhaps matches TRBD2 (5 bases). This CDR3 contains 13 residues. Per the germline V gene, CDR1 is SGHAT and CDR2 is FQNNGV. The V gene lost 5 bases and the J gene lost 3 bases, with 9 bases spanning the gap.

Judged by abundance, this clonotype is medium-sized. This rearrangement joins TRBV9 to TRBJ2-5; D may match TRBD1 or TRBD2 (6 bases each). The CDR3 is 14 amino acids. Trimming cost V 4 bases and J 5 bases, with 15 bases left between them. CDR1 is SGDLS, CDR2 YYNGEE, per germline. For the CDR3, the DNA is TGTGCCAGCAGCTGGGGGGCCTCTCGGGAGACCCAGTACTTC. Translated: CASSWGASRETQYF. The whole variable domain, remainder taken from reference TRBV9 and TRBJ2-5, is DSGVTQTPKHLITATGQRVTLRCSPRSGDLSVYWYQQSLDQGLQFLIQYYNGEERAKGNILERFSAQQFPDLHSELNLSSLELGDSALYFCASSWGASRETQYFGPGTRLLVL.

This clonotype showed up many times. The chain has TRBV20-1 and TRBJ2-1; 12 bases map to TRBD2. The germline V gene encodes CDR1 DFQATT and CDR2 SNEGSKA (reference sequence). This CDR3 spans 14 amino acids. J lost 7 bases, V lost 4 bases, and 5 bases had no gene match. As DNA, the CDR3 is TGCAGTGCTACTCTAGCGGGGGGGCGGAATGAGCAGTTCTTC. Its translation: CSATLAGGRNEQFF.

This clonotype was counted ten times or more. The V and J genes are TRBV6-6 and TRBJ1-6; D unclear. V lost 6 bases, J lost 5 bases, and 2 bases lay in between. This CDR3 is built from 11 residues. The germline V gene encodes CDR1 MNHNY and CDR2 SVGAGI (reference sequence). Written as DNA, the CDR3 is TGTGCCAGCAGCAATAATTCACCCCTCCACTTT. It encodes CASSNNSPLHF.

This clonotype has a handful of counts. In DNA, the CDR3 is TGTGCCAGCAGTGGGACAGGTGGGGTATCCTACGAGCAGTACTTC. The encoded protein is CASSGTGGVSYEQYF. The chain carries TRBV2 and TRBJ2-7, with TRBD1 matching 7 bases. The J segment lost 1 base and the V segment lost 4 bases, leaving 7 bases of the junction unmatched. This CDR3 region has 15 residues. The germline CDR1 and CDR2 sequences are SNHLY and FYNNEI.

The table lists this clonotype with many counts. The gene calls are TRBV7-6 and TRBJ2-2, with 12 positions matching TRBD2. The CDR3 covers 16 residues. V was pared by 5 bases and J by 4 bases, with 5 bases of the junction left unmatched. Germline assignment: CDR1 SGHVS and CDR2 FNYEAQ. The CDR3 here is CASSPGTSGFTGELFF. In nucleotides, the CDR3 is TGTGCCAGCAGCCCCGGGACTAGCGGGTTCACCGGGGAGCTGTTTTTT.

This sequence joins TRBV11-2 and TRBJ2-1; no reliable D call. V was pared by 0 bases and J by 0 bases, with 6 bases between. CDR3 length: 15 residues. Germline V gene sequence: CDR1 SGHAT, CDR2 FQNNGV. CDR3 in DNA: TGTGCCAGCAGCTTAGAGATTAGCTCCTACAATGAGCAGTTCTTC. Amino acids: CASSLEISSYNEQFF. The full variable domain, with the rest looked up from reference TRBV11-2 and TRBJ2-1, is EAGVAQSPRYKIIEKRQSVAFWCNPISGHATLYWYQQILGQGPKLLIQFQNNGVVDDSQLPKDRFSAERLKGVDSTLKIQPAKLEDSAVYLCASSLEISSYNEQFFGPGTRLTVL.

This clonotype is deemed medium-sized (0.01 to 0.1%). J is TRBJ1-1 and V is TRBV6-6; unclear D gene. Germline V gives CDR1 MNHNY, CDR2 SVGAGI (reference sequence). V was cut by 10 bases and J by 2 bases, with 17 bases left in between. The CDR3 is made up of 14 amino acids. In nucleotides, the CDR3 is TGTGCCACCATATTATTCGGGGAAAACACTGAAGCTTTCTTT. This sequence encodes CATILFGENTEAFF.

The genes are TRBV6-2 or TRBV6-3 and TRBJ2-7; a possible D gene is TRBD1 (6 bases). The CDR3 consists of 16 residues. Trimming stripped 5 bases from V and 2 bases from J, with 19 bases between. CDR1 and CDR2 (germline): MNHEY, SVGEGT. CDR3 coding DNA: TGTGCCAGCAGTCCGTATTCCGGGACATCCACCTACGAGCAGTACTTC. It yields the protein CASSPYSGTSTYEQYF.

Ten or more counts support this clonotype. The chain has TRBV2 and TRBJ1-3, with a weak D call TRBD1 (6 bases). The CDR3 extends over 14 amino acids. CDR1 is SNHLY, CDR2 FYNNEI, per germline. V was shortened by 7 bases and J by 2 bases, with 12 bases between the two germline ends. The CDR3 loop is CASTARGTGNTIYF. In nucleotides, the CDR3 is TGTGCCAGCACCGCTAGGGGGACTGGAAACACCATATATTTT.

This clonotype is medium-sized (0.01 to 0.1%) by share. V and J are TRBV29-1 and TRBJ2-3; D possibly corresponds to TRBD2 (6 bases). Looked up from germline, CDR1 is SQVTM and CDR2 is ANQGSEA. The V gene lost 6 bases and the J gene lost 0 bases, with 13 bases spanning the gap. The CDR3 is 14 amino acids. CDR3 bases: TGCAGCGTCAAACCGCGGGGAAGCACAGATACGCAGTATTTT. Amino acid sequence: CSVKPRGSTDTQYF.

This clonotype is medium-sized by share. The rearrangement links TRBV12-3 or TRBV12-4 to TRBJ2-3; 7 nucleotides match TRBD2. CDR3 size: 15 residues. Unmatched junction bases numbered 8, after V lost 5 bases and J lost 3 bases. CDR3 DNA: TGTGCCAGCAGTCGTTCTAGCGGTCAAACAGATACGCAGTATTTT. The encoded protein is CASSRSSGQTDTQYF.

On this clonotype: Being one base from a much bigger clone, this may be a read error. The CDR3: CARSFSGNTEAFF. DNA for the CDR3: TGTGCCAGGAGCTTCTCCGGGAACACTGAAGCTTTCTTT. This rearrangement joins TRBV7-3 to TRBJ1-1, with D uncertain. Germline V CDR1 and CDR2: SGHTA, FQGTGA. This CDR3 spans 13 amino acids.

In its sample, this clonotype ranks as medium-sized. J is TRBJ2-3 and V is TRBV29-1; D is possibly TRBD2 (6 bases). This CDR3 contains 14 residues. CDR1 is SQVTM, CDR2 ANQGSEA, per germline. V dropped 5 bases and J dropped 5 bases, with 17 bases sitting between them. DNA for the CDR3: TGCAGCGTTCAAGGACGGGGACTGGGAGATACGCAGTATTTT. Its protein product is CSVQGRGLGDTQYF.

This clonotype has ten or more counts. The rearrangement links TRBV7-6 to TRBJ2-7; 10 nucleotides agree with TRBD1. V lost 4 bases and J lost 7; bases outside the gene matches: 7. This CDR3 is 14 amino acids long. The germline V gene encodes CDR1 SGHVS and CDR2 FNYEAQ. The CDR3 here is CASSSRQGAREQYF. DNA of the CDR3: TGTGCCAGCAGCTCTCGACAGGGGGCCAGGGAGCAGTACTTC.